Below, 18 T cell receptor beta chains from the same sample are listed, as sequenced in a study of T cell responses to AZD1222 COVID-19 vaccine. Method: immunoSEQ multiplex PCR; TCRdb's copy keeps in-frame clones and lacks some. The sample shows 200,000 or so clones, 80% to 95% of them seen only once. The sequencing here drew on peripheral blood, taken 28 days after the second AZD1222 dose. The receptor source for this set is an adult who received the AZD1222 COVID-19 vaccine.

The CDR3 loop reads CASSLDSQIGEKLFF. CDR3 in DNA: TGCGCCAGCAGCTTGGATTCACAGATCGGAGAAAAACTGTTTTTT. J is TRBJ1-4 and V is TRBV5-1; D is uncertain. The germline V and J ends were trimmed by 0 bases and 8 bases, with 14 bases remaining between them. The CDR3 loop spans 15 amino acids. Germline V lookup: CDR1 SGHRS, CDR2 YFSETQ.

The V gene is TRBV6-6, the J gene TRBJ1-6, with D maybe TRBD1 (5 bases). V lost 5 bases and J 11 bases, leaving 25 bases between the germline ends. This CDR3 comprises 17 residues. Germline V CDR1 and CDR2: MNHNY, SVGAGI (reference sequence). The CDR3 DNA follows: TGTGCCAGCAGTCGTGGCCCCGGGGGAGGGTCGGTCACACCCCTCCACTTT. Its translation: CASSRGPGGGSVTPLHF.

The chain carries TRBV6-6 and TRBJ1-1; no reliable D call. Per germline, CDR1 MNHNY and CDR2 SVGAGI (reference sequence). Trimming took off 4 bases at V and 0 bases at J, with 6 bases between the two ends. CDR3 length equals 13 residues. The DNA for the CDR3 is TGTGCCAGCAGTTTATCGGTGAACACTGAAGCTTTCTTT. Residues: CASSLSVNTEAFF.

The genes are TRBV6-2 or TRBV6-3 and TRBJ1-1, with D unclear. The germline V gene has CDR1 MNHEY and CDR2 SVGEGT. V was clipped by 0 bases and J by 1 base, with 9 bases between them. The CDR3 sequence is 15 residues long. The CDR3 region is CASSYSRRGNTEAFF. Here the CDR3 DNA reads TGTGCCAGCAGTTACTCGCGGCGGGGGAACACTGAAGCTTTCTTT.

The chain employs TRBV7-9 and TRBJ1-5; no reliable D call. Trimming stripped 5 bases from V and 0 bases from J, with 11 bases between. CDR3 length equals 15 residues. Germline V gene lookup returns CDR1 SEHNR and CDR2 FQNEAQ (reference sequence). The DNA of the CDR3 is TGTGCCAGCAGCAACCCGGTGGTTAGCAATCAGCCCCAGCATTTT. Translated: CASSNPVVSNQPQHF.

The chain joins TRBV5-1 to TRBJ2-3; no clear D gene. Germline V gene data show CDR1 as SGHRS and CDR2 as YFSETQ. The length of the CDR3 is 14 residues. Trimming pared 3 bases from V and 0 bases from J, leaving 8 bases between. The CDR3 spells CASSSSGSTDTQYF. The CDR3 bases are TGCGCCAGCAGCTCATCCGGAAGCACAGATACGCAGTATTTT.

J is TRBJ1-6 and V is TRBV28; D unclear. V gave up 5 bases and J gave up 7 bases, with 12 bases separating them. The germline CDR1 and CDR2 sequences are MDHEN and SYDVKM. The CDR3 is 14 residues long. The CDR3 nucleotides read TGTGCCAGCAGTCTCGGGCCTTCCAATTCACCCCTCCACTTT. This encodes CASSLGPSNSPLHF. The full variable domain, completed using reference TRBV28 and TRBJ1-6, is DVKVTQSSRYLVKRTGEKVFLECVQDMDHENMFWYRQDPGLGLRLIYFSYDVKMKEKGDIPEGYSVSREKKERFSLILESASTNQTSMYLCASSLGPSNSPLHFGNGTRLTVT.

The V and J genes are TRBV5-1 and TRBJ1-1; D not resolved. Trimming removed 0 bases at V and 1 base at J, with 13 bases between. The germline CDR1 and CDR2 sequences are SGHRS and YFSETQ. The CDR3 length is 16 residues. This CDR3 reads CASSLGVGHRNTEAFF. In DNA form, the CDR3 reads TGCGCCAGCAGCTTGGGGGTCGGGCACCGGAACACTGAAGCTTTCTTT. Supplemented by reference TRBV5-1 and TRBJ1-1, the full variable domain reads KAGVTQTPRYLIKTRGQQVTLSCSPISGHRSVSWYQQTPGQGLQFLFEYFSETQRNKGNFPGRFSGRQFSNSRSEMNVSTLELGDSALYLCASSLGVGHRNTEAFFGQGTRLTVV.

This clone has just one count. The V and J genes are TRBV19 and TRBJ2-5; weak D call: TRBD2 (6 bases). Germline CDR1 and CDR2: LNHDA and SQIVND (reference sequence). The germline V and J ends were trimmed by 6 bases and 5 bases, with 16 bases remaining between them. The CDR3 sequence is 14 residues long. The CDR3 DNA reads TGTGCCAGTAGGTCCGGAGGGGAGTGGGAGACCCAGTACTTC. Translated: CASRSGGEWETQYF.

The rearrangement uses TRBV11-2 and TRBJ2-2; no definite D call. Germline loops: CDR1 SGHAT, CDR2 FQNNGV. The V end was cut by 5 bases, the J end by 4 bases, with 11 bases between. The CDR3 is made up of 14 amino acids. CDR3 DNA sequence: TGTGCCAGCAGCGCATGGGGATTCACCGGGGAGCTGTTTTTT. It translates to CASSAWGFTGELFF. Full variable domain (outside the CDR3, taken from reference TRBV11-2 and TRBJ2-2): EAGVAQSPRYKIIEKRQSVAFWCNPISGHATLYWYQQILGQGPKLLIQFQNNGVVDDSQLPKDRFSAERLKGVDSTLKIQPAKLEDSAVYLCASSAWGFTGELFFGEGSRLTVL.

This chain joins TRBV15 and TRBJ1-2; TRBD1 might be the D (6 bases). The CDR3 is made up of 13 amino acids. The V end was cut by 0 bases, the J end by 6 bases, with 8 bases between. Germline V lookup: CDR1 LNHNV, CDR2 YYDKDF (reference sequence). CDR3 bases: TGTGCCACCAGCAGAGATCGGGGGCATGGCTACACCTTC. Its translation is CATSRDRGHGYTF.

This clone was observed once. The chain carries TRBV18 and TRBJ2-3; 7 positions agree with TRBD2. CDR1 KGHSH and CDR2 LQKENI come from the germline V gene. The CDR3 has 16 residues. V dropped 0 bases and J dropped 5; count of bases not matched to a gene: 8. The CDR3 coding sequence is TGTGCCAGCTCACCACCCGCAGGGCGGGGGAAAGATACGCAGTATTTT. It specifies CASSPPAGRGKDTQYF.

This chain uses TRBV30 with TRBJ1-3; D perhaps matches TRBD1 (5 bases). Germline V gene data show CDR1 as GTSNPN and CDR2 as SVGIG (reference sequence). The CDR3 sequence is 15 residues long. Trimming shortened V by 8 bases and J by 0 bases, and 17 bases separated the two germline ends. DNA of the CDR3: TGTGCCAGCCGAGGAAGAACAGGCTCTGGAAACACCATATATTTT. Its translation is CASRGRTGSGNTIYF.

The genes are TRBV12-3 or TRBV12-4 and TRBJ2-1, with D unresolved. V dropped 7 bases and J dropped 6 bases, with 13 bases sitting between them. The CDR3 sequence is 13 residues long. The CDR3 region is CASTLPWGNEQFF. CDR3 DNA: TGTGCCAGCACCCTGCCTTGGGGCAATGAGCAGTTCTTC.

This clone was picked up one time. The CDR3 DNA sequence: TGTGCCAGCAGCCTCGGGGGACTCACAGATACGCAGTATTTT. Amino acids: CASSLGGLTDTQYF. This sequence joins TRBV7-9 and TRBJ2-3; maybe TRBD2 (6 bases). V was shortened by 5 bases and J by 2 bases, with 11 bases between the two germline ends. This CDR3 region has 14 residues. Per germline, CDR1 SEHNR and CDR2 FQNEAQ (reference sequence).

This clone occurred once. The CDR3 DNA reads TGTGCCAGCAGCTATGCCCCGGGCCAAACAGATACGCAGTATTTT. Translated, it gives CASSYAPGQTDTQYF. The V call is TRBV7-2, the J call TRBJ2-3; the D is unclear. Germline V CDR1 and CDR2: SGHTA, FQGNSA. The CDR3 runs to 15 residues. Trimming pared 4 bases from V and 3 bases from J, leaving 14 bases between. The full variable domain, rest sourced from reference TRBV7-2 and TRBJ2-3, is GAGVSQSPSNKVTEKGKDVELRCDPISGHTALYWYRQSLGQGLEFLIYFQGNSAPDKSGLPSDRFSAERTGGSVSTLTIQRTQQEDSAVYLCASSYAPGQTDTQYFGPGTRLTVL.

The chain carries TRBV7-6 and TRBJ2-7; D call uncertain. V was trimmed by 1 base and J by 0 bases, leaving 16 bases between them. The CDR3 runs to 17 residues. Germline V CDR1 and CDR2: SGHVS, FNYEAQ. The CDR3 loop is CASSLGRGEAYSYEQYF. CDR3 coding DNA: TGTGCCAGCAGCTTAGGAAGAGGCGAAGCCTACTCCTACGAGCAGTACTTC.

The J gene is TRBJ2-3, the V gene TRBV7-9, with unresolved D. CDR3 length: 11 residues. With 1 base removed from V and 5 bases from J, the gap between germline ends came to 1 base. The germline CDR1 and CDR2 sequences are SEHNR and FQNEAQ (reference sequence). The chain's CDR3 is CASSLVDTQYF. CDR3 sequence (DNA): TGTGCCAGCAGCTTAGTAGATACGCAGTATTTT.